This TCR beta chain is from a study of blood T cell repertoires in COVID-19. Participants, roughly 18 to 90 years old, spanned 25 or so US areas. Cohort placement rested on clinical history that participants reported themselves. What the recovered Cohort 3 donors had was two negative PCRs, clearance, or symptom resolution. Authors' data handling: Researchers report that nucleated cell counts were estimated from reference gene primer amplification. Generated by immunoSEQ multiplex PCR, the TCRdb table keeps only in-frame clones and is missing some. Clone size and the V and J calls come from that table; the DNA yielded D and trimming. The sample carries almost 250,000 clones, more than 85% recorded once. The sample consisted of PBMCs or T cells enriched from blood (not recorded which). The TCR originated in a woman aged 25 to 45 who had recovered from COVID-19.

The CDR3 region has the DNA TGTGCCAGCAGCCGGGAGGCAGGGGCGCTTGATACGCAGTATTTT. Its translation: CASSREAGALDTQYF. The rearrangement links TRBV7-2 to TRBJ2-3, with D tentatively TRBD2 (7 bases). The CDR3 consists of 15 residues. Deletions cut 5 bases from V and 6 bases from J, with 18 bases between. Per the germline V gene, CDR1 is SGHTA and CDR2 is FQGNSA.